This is a list of T cell receptor beta chains from one sample in a study of lymphopenia after photon versus proton radiotherapy. The method was immunoSEQ multiplex PCR; TCRdb's version includes in-frame clones alone and lacks a portion of them. The sample consists of around 30,000 clones, 84% of them appearing once. The sample in question was peripheral blood, obtained from a patient treated with proton-based radiotherapy. These receptors originate from a woman in her 70s with pancreatic cancer. Each CDR3 is given with its conserved first and last residue. A D gene is named only where the DNA matches it firmly. Clone size is stated in some rows and not others, as once, few, many or a class when expanded.

size	V	J	D	DNA	CDR3
-	TRBV5-1	TRBJ2-7	TRBD2	TGCGCCAGCAACCTTAGGGGGGATTCGACTAGCGGGAGAAGGGGCCACGAGCAGTACTTC	CASNLRGDSTSGRRGHEQYF
-	TRBV30	TRBJ1-1	-	TGTGCCTGGGTAAGGTCAGGTAACACTGAAGCTTTCTTT	CAWVRSGNTEAFF
once	TRBV5-1	TRBJ2-3	TRBD2	TGCGCCAGCAGCCCGGAGGCCGGGAGGAGTTCCGATACGCAGTATTTT	CASSPEAGRSSDTQYF
-	TRBV29-1	TRBJ1-1	-	TGCAGCGTAGGACAGACGAACACTGAAGCTTTCTTT	CSVGQTNTEAFF
-	TRBV11-3	TRBJ2-1	-	TGTGCCAGCAGCTTAGATAGCGGAACCTACAATGAGCAGTTCTTC	CASSLDSGTYNEQFF
-	TRBV6-5	TRBJ2-4	TRBD2	TGTGCCAGCACCGGGACTAGCGGGTTAATTAACATTCAGTACTTC	CASTGTSGLINIQYF
-	TRBV28	TRBJ2-4	-	TGTGCCAGCAGTTTATCTCTCCAGGCCAAAAACATTCAGTACTTC	CASSLSLQAKNIQYF
-	TRBV11-2	TRBJ1-1	-	TGTGCCAGCAGCTTAACCCTGAACACTGAAGCTTTCTTT	CASSLTLNTEAFF
-	TRBV11-2	TRBJ2-7	-	TGTGCCAGCAGCTTAGACGGCCGGGGCTACGAGCAGTACTTC	CASSLDGRGYEQYF
once	TRBV30	TRBJ1-3	-	TGTGCCTGGAGTGCCTATTACAGGGTATCGACTGGAAACACCATATATTTT	CAWSAYYRVSTGNTIYF
few	TRBV7-7	TRBJ2-1	-	TGTGCCAGCAGACTAGGGGTGGAGCAGTTCTTC	CASRLGVEQFF
-	TRBV30	TRBJ1-2	-	TGTGCCTGGAAACCGGGACCTTCGAGGGGCTACACCTTC	CAWKPGPSRGYTF
-	TRBV19	TRBJ2-7	-	TGTGCCAGTAGTATAACTTCTAATAACTACGAGCAGTACTTC	CASSITSNNYEQYF
-	TRBV5-4	TRBJ1-1	-	TGTGCCAGCAGCCAACTAGAGAATCCGAACACTGAAGCTTTCTTT	CASSQLENPNTEAFF
-	TRBV2	TRBJ2-3	TRBD1	TGTGCCAGCAGTCAGGACAGGGGGAACACAGATACGCAGTATTTT	CASSQDRGNTDTQYF
-	TRBV7-6	TRBJ1-3	-	TGTGCCAGCAGCTTAGACCAGGGAGGAACTGGAAACACCATATATTTT	CASSLDQGGTGNTIYF
few	TRBV29-1	TRBJ1-1	-	TGCAGCGTTGAGGAGGCTTTCTTT	CSVEEAFF
-	TRBV4-3	TRBJ2-5	-	TGCGCCAGCAGCCGTTCTCCGGGACGAGTAGAGACCCAGTACTTC	CASSRSPGRVETQYF
-	TRBV10-1	TRBJ1-5	-	TGCGCCAGCACGCCCATTTGGCCCCAGCATTTT	CASTPIWPQHF
-	TRBV7-2	TRBJ2-7	-	TGTGCCAGCAGCTCCCTATTCGACGTGGGGGAGCAGTACTTC	CASSSLFDVGEQYF
-	TRBV7-9	TRBJ1-1	-	TGTGCCAGCAGCTTAAGGATAGGATGGAACACTGAAGCTTTCTTT	CASSLRIGWNTEAFF
-	TRBV7-2	TRBJ2-1	-	TGTGCCAGCAGCTTCCTAGACACCCGCGCCAATGAGCAGTTCTTC	CASSFLDTRANEQFF
once	TRBV28	TRBJ2-7	TRBD1	TGTGCCAGCAGTTTTCGGTATGGTGACAGGGGGCTACGTAAGGTAGGCTACGAGCAGTACTTC	CASSFRYGDRGLRKVGYEQYF
-	TRBV4-3	TRBJ2-1	-	TGCGCCAGCAGCCAAATCATTTACAATGAGCAGTTCTTC	CASSQIIYNEQFF
-	TRBV11-2	TRBJ1-1	-	TGTGCCAGCAGCTTAGGGACACCCGAAGCTTTCTTT	CASSLGTPEAFF
few	TRBV5-1	TRBJ1-5	TRBD1	TGCGCCAGCAGCTTGGACGGACAGGTCAATCAGCCCCAGCATTTT	CASSLDGQVNQPQHF
-	TRBV27	TRBJ2-7	-	TGTGCCAGCAGATCGTCCTACGAGCAGTACTTC	CASRSSYEQYF
-	TRBV19	TRBJ2-1	TRBD2	TGTGCCAGTAGCTTACTAGCGGAATATGAGCAGTTCTTC	CASSLLAEYEQFF
-	TRBV15	TRBJ2-3	-	TGTGCCACCAGCAGAGGGCAGCCGGGTGATACGCAGTATTTT	CATSRGQPGDTQYF
-	TRBV7-3	TRBJ1-5	TRBD1	TGTGCCAGCAGCCGTGGAGGAGGGGGCGATCAGCCCCAGCATTTT	CASSRGGGGDQPQHF
medium-sized	TRBV4-1	TRBJ2-7	TRBD1	TGCGCCAGCAGCCAAGTCGGGACAGGGGGCTCCCCCTACGAGCAGTACTTC	CASSQVGTGGSPYEQYF
-	TRBV6-8	TRBJ2-7	-	TGTGCCAGCAGTTTCCGACAGTGCTACGAGCAGTACTTC	CASSFRQCYEQYF
-	TRBV5-3	TRBJ2-2	-	TGTGCCAGAAGCGGCACCGGGACAGAACCGACTAGCAGTAACACCGGGGAGCTGTTTTTT	CARSGTGTEPTSSNTGELFF
-	TRBV28	TRBJ2-2	-	TGTGCCAGCAGGTCAGGGGACACCGGGGAGCTGTTTTTT	CASRSGDTGELFF
-	TRBV6-5	TRBJ1-5	-	TGTGCCAGCAGTTACAGGGGCGAGAATCAGCCCCAGCATTTT	CASSYRGENQPQHF
-	TRBV28	TRBJ1-3	-	TGTGCCAGCAGCAGACAGAAAACAGGCTCTGGAAACACCATATATTTT	CASSRQKTGSGNTIYF
-	TRBV7-2	TRBJ1-3	-	TGTGCCAGCAGCCTAGAACGGACATCTGGAAACACCATATATTTT	CASSLERTSGNTIYF
-	TRBV19	TRBJ2-1	-	TGTGCCAGTAGTATAAGCGCCCCATCCCGAACTGACTATGAGCAGTTCTTC	CASSISAPSRTDYEQFF
-	TRBV30	TRBJ2-7	TRBD1	TGTGCCTGCCCCAGTAGGGACAGACCCTACGAGCAGTACTTC	CACPSRDRPYEQYF
-	TRBV30	TRBJ1-1	-	TGTGCCTGGAGTGTAAAGAATGAAGCTTTCTTT	CAWSVKNEAFF
-	TRBV12-5	TRBJ2-7	-	TGTGCTAGTGGTTTGCCTCCTAAGGACATTTTGAGCTCCTACGAGCAGTACTTC	CASGLPPKDILSSYEQYF
-	TRBV5-8	TRBJ1-5	-	TGTGCCAGCAGCTTGGGGACAGCTATGAGCAATCAGCCCCAGCATTTT	CASSLGTAMSNQPQHF
-	TRBV19	TRBJ2-5	-	TGTGCCAGTAGTATGGGACATTACCAAGAGACCCAGTACTTC	CASSMGHYQETQYF
-	TRBV9	TRBJ2-1	-	TGTGCCAGCAGCGTAGCGGGATGGGACAATGAGCAGTTCTTC	CASSVAGWDNEQFF
-	TRBV6-1	TRBJ2-7	TRBD1	TGTGCCAGCATAGACAGGGAGTCCTACGAGCAGTACTTC	CASIDRESYEQYF
few	TRBV4-2	TRBJ2-1	TRBD2	TGTGCCAGCAGCAATTCTGGGAGGACTAGCGCTTACAATGAGCAGTTCTTC	CASSNSGRTSAYNEQFF
-	TRBV30	TRBJ2-1	TRBD2	TGTGCCTGGGCATTTACTAGCGGGAGGGCCCTTCACAATGAGCAGTTCTTC	CAWAFTSGRALHNEQFF
-	TRBV19	TRBJ1-1	TRBD1	TGTGCCAGTAGTATCCCCTTAGGGACAGGGGGCACTGAAGCTTTCTTT	CASSIPLGTGGTEAFF
few	TRBV19	TRBJ2-5	TRBD2	TGTGCCAGTAGTAGCGGGACTAGCGGGAGCGAGACCCAGTACTTC	CASSSGTSGSETQYF
-	TRBV6-5	TRBJ2-1	TRBD2	TGTGCCAGCAGTAATCTACTAGCGGGGGACAATGAGCAGTTCTTC	CASSNLLAGDNEQFF
-	TRBV27	TRBJ2-7	-	TGTGCCAGCAGCCATTCCGGGACCCAAGCCTACGAGCAGTACTTC	CASSHSGTQAYEQYF
-	TRBV19	TRBJ2-2	-	TGTGCCAGTAGTATGAGGCGGAACACCGGGGAGCTGTTTTTT	CASSMRRNTGELFF
-	TRBV19	TRBJ2-7	-	TGTGCCAGTAGGGCAGACCGGGACACTAGCGAGCAGTACTTC	CASRADRDTSEQYF
-	TRBV19	TRBJ1-4	-	TGTGCCAGTAGTACGGTACTTGAAAAACTGTTTTTT	CASSTVLEKLFF
-	TRBV7-9	TRBJ2-1	TRBD2	TGTGCCAGCAGCTTACCGAGCGGGAGCGGGAATGAGCAGTTCTTC	CASSLPSGSGNEQFF
-	TRBV4-3	TRBJ1-2	-	TGCGCCAGCAGCCAACAGTCGGCAGATGGCTACACCTTC	CASSQQSADGYTF
-	TRBV19	TRBJ2-1	-	TGTGCCAGTAGTATAGCCCATGAGCAGTTCTTC	CASSIAHEQFF
-	TRBV6-6	TRBJ1-3	-	TGTGCCAGCAGTTACTCCGCGGGTTTGGGAAACACCATATATTTT	CASSYSAGLGNTIYF
-	TRBV5-3	TRBJ1-5	TRBD1	TGTGCCGGCGACGTATCAGGGGGCGGACAGCCCCAGCATTTT	CAGDVSGGGQPQHF